A selection of T cell receptor beta chains follows, all from one sample in a study of blood T cells in healthy people across ages. TCRdb used MiXCR to reprocess the 5' RACE reads, holding one entry per CDR3 protein. The repertoire consists of roughly 550,000 distinct CDR3 sequences, with less than 25% occurring once and the leading ten covering around 10%. The same sample was also used in a study of T cells of mothers and their children.

Sequencing was carried out using blood. Receptors were obtained from a boy aged 5-17 years in good health. Each CDR3 is given with its conserved first and last residue. The D gene is left open where the match is weak. Size tells how often a clone was seen (once, few, many) or the class of an expanded clone, and some rows leave it out.

V: TRBV7-8; size: -; D: TRBD2; J: TRBJ2-1; DNA: TGTGCCAGCAGCTTCGGGACTAGCGTCCATGAGCAGTTCTTC; CDR3: CASSFGTSVHEQFF
V: TRBV4-1; size: many; D: TRBD1; J: TRBJ2-7; DNA: TGCGCCAGCAGCCGCCCGGGACAGCCTTCCTACGAGCAGTACTTC; CDR3: CASSRPGQPSYEQYF
V: TRBV20-1; size: -; D: TRBD2; J: TRBJ2-1; DNA: TGCAGTGCAGATTTTAGCGGGAGGTTTAATGAGCAGTTCTTC; CDR3: CSADFSGRFNEQFF
V: TRBV20-1; size: -; D: TRBD1; J: TRBJ2-1; DNA: TGCAGTGAAGGGGACAGGGAGAATGAGCAGTTCTTC; CDR3: CSEGDRENEQFF
V: TRBV7-8; size: -; D: -; J: TRBJ1-5; DNA: TGTGCCAGCAGCTCCCACATGACCTTGAATCAGCCCCAGCATTTT; CDR3: CASSSHMTLNQPQHF
V: TRBV5-1; size: -; D: -; J: TRBJ2-3; DNA: TGCGCCAGCGTAGAAGGGAGTCTGAACACAGATACGCAGTATTTT; CDR3: CASVEGSLNTDTQYF
V: TRBV6-5; size: -; D: -; J: TRBJ1-1; DNA: TGTGCCAGCAGACGGATCAGTGCGTTGCAACTGGGCACTGAAGCTTTCTTT; CDR3: CASRRISALQLGTEAFF
V: TRBV19; size: -; D: TRBD1; J: TRBJ2-5; DNA: TGTGCCAGTAGTAACGGACAGGGATTCGAGATCCCTACTTTC; CDR3: CASSNGQGFEIPTF
V: TRBV6-6; size: -; D: TRBD2; J: TRBJ2-5; DNA: TGTGCCAGCGGACCGGGAGGGCAAGAGACCCAGTACTTC; CDR3: CASGPGGQETQYF
V: TRBV9; size: few; D: -; J: TRBJ2-7; DNA: TGTGCCAGCAGCGTAGACGTATTGGACGAGCAGTACTTC; CDR3: CASSVDVLDEQYF
V: TRBV24-1; size: few; D: TRBD1; J: TRBJ2-3; DNA: TGTGCCACCAGTGGACTCCCCGCAGCGGCAGGGGGCCCGGGGAATACGCAGTATTTT; CDR3: CATSGLPAAAGGPGNTQYF
V: TRBV5-1; size: -; D: TRBD1; J: TRBJ2-3; DNA: TGCGCCAGCACAACAGGGGAGAGCACAGATACGCAGTATTTT; CDR3: CASTTGESTDTQYF
V: TRBV4-2; size: -; D: TRBD2; J: TRBJ2-7; DNA: TGTGCCAGCAGCCAAGATGCGGGAGATGACTCCGAGCAGTACTTC; CDR3: CASSQDAGDDSEQYF
V: TRBV20-1; size: few; D: -; J: TRBJ2-5; DNA: TGCAGTCCTAAGGTTAGGGGCTCAGAGACCCAGTACTTC; CDR3: CSPKVRGSETQYF
V: TRBV29-1; size: -; D: -; J: TRBJ1-2; DNA: TGCAGCGTTGGAAATCCCGACTATGGCTACACCTTC; CDR3: CSVGNPDYGYTF
V: TRBV5-5; size: -; D: TRBD1; J: TRBJ1-4; DNA: TGTGCCGGCAGCAGGGACAGGGGGAATGAAAAACTGTTTTTT; CDR3: CAGSRDRGNEKLFF
V: TRBV7-9; size: few; D: -; J: TRBJ2-5; DNA: TGTGCCAGCAGCTTAAGTTTCCTGGCCGGCCAAGAGACCCAGTACTTC; CDR3: CASSLSFLAGQETQYF
V: TRBV7-3; size: few; D: TRBD2; J: TRBJ2-1; DNA: TGTGCCAGCAGCTTAGATCGGAGCGGGGGTAGTAACAATGAGCAGTTCTTC; CDR3: CASSLDRSGGSNNEQFF
V: TRBV27; size: few; D: -; J: TRBJ2-5; DNA: TGTGCCAGCAGTTTATATGGACAGTACAATGAGCAGCTCTTC; CDR3: CASSLYGQYNEQLF
V: TRBV6-2/TRBV6-3; size: few; D: TRBD2; J: TRBJ2-1; DNA: TGTGCCAGCAGTTTACTAGCGGGAGATGAGCAGTTCTTC; CDR3: CASSLLAGDEQFF
V: TRBV28; size: once; D: -; J: TRBJ1-5; DNA: TGTGCCAGCAGCTCAATGAGCGGGGCGGTCCAGCCCCAGCATTTT; CDR3: CASSSMSGAVQPQHF
V: TRBV21-1; size: few; D: -; J: TRBJ2-7; DNA: TGTGCCAGCAGCAAAGCGCGAGGGGACCACTACGAGCAGTACTTC; CDR3: CASSKARGDHYEQYF
V: TRBV7-2; size: few; D: -; J: TRBJ1-5; DNA: TGTGCCAGCAGCCCCCGGGGGGATCAGCCCCAGCATTTT; CDR3: CASSPRGDQPQHF
V: TRBV7-9; size: -; D: -; J: TRBJ2-7; DNA: TGTGCCAGCAGCCAAAACGGACGGAGGACCTACGAGCAGTACTTC; CDR3: CASSQNGRRTYEQYF
V: TRBV6-2/TRBV6-3; size: many; D: -; J: TRBJ2-5; DNA: TGTGCCAGCAGTTACCCCTCACGGACCCAGTACTTC; CDR3: CASSYPSRTQYF
V: TRBV6-2/TRBV6-3; size: -; D: TRBD2; J: TRBJ2-1; DNA: TGTGCCAGCAGTAGGGCGGGAGGGACCAATGAGCAGTTCTTC; CDR3: CASSRAGGTNEQFF
V: TRBV28; size: few; D: TRBD1; J: TRBJ2-2; DNA: TGTGCCAGCGCCCACGCCGGGACAGGGTCCGGGGAGCTGTTTTTT; CDR3: CASAHAGTGSGELFF
V: TRBV20-1; size: -; D: TRBD1; J: TRBJ1-4; DNA: TGCAGTGCTAAAGGGACAGCAGATGAAAAACTGTTTTTT; CDR3: CSAKGTADEKLFF
V: TRBV15; size: -; D: -; J: TRBJ2-3; DNA: TGTGCCACCAGCAGCTACACAGATACGCAGTATTTT; CDR3: CATSSYTDTQYF
V: TRBV20-1; size: few; D: TRBD2; J: TRBJ2-7; DNA: TGCAGTGCCTGCCTAGCGGGAGGTAGGGACGAGCAGTACTTC; CDR3: CSACLAGGRDEQYF
V: TRBV7-3; size: few; D: -; J: TRBJ1-2; DNA: TGTGCCAGCAACTTAATACCTACTCCCCCGGGCTATGGCTACACCTTC; CDR3: CASNLIPTPPGYGYTF
V: TRBV13; size: few; D: TRBD2; J: TRBJ2-7; DNA: TGTGCCAGCAGCCAAAGCGGGAGGCTGAACTACGAGCAGTACTTC; CDR3: CASSQSGRLNYEQYF
V: TRBV6-1; size: few; D: -; J: TRBJ2-2; DNA: TGTGCCAGCAGTGAAAGGGAGACCGGGGAGCTGTTTTTT; CDR3: CASSERETGELFF
V: TRBV9; size: few; D: -; J: TRBJ2-2; DNA: TGTGCCAGCAGCGTCCGACAGGCGAACACCGGGGAGCTGTTTTTT; CDR3: CASSVRQANTGELFF
V: TRBV5-1; size: -; D: TRBD2; J: TRBJ2-7; DNA: TGCGCCAGCAGCCGCAGCGGGGCCAACTCCTACGAGCAGTACTTC; CDR3: CASSRSGANSYEQYF
V: TRBV27; size: few; D: TRBD1; J: TRBJ2-5; DNA: TGTGCCAGCAGTTTATCGAAGTCCGGGACAGAAGAGACCCAGTACTTC; CDR3: CASSLSKSGTEETQYF
V: TRBV9; size: -; D: -; J: TRBJ2-3; DNA: TGTGCCAGCAGCGGCCAAATGGATACGCAGTATTTT; CDR3: CASSGQMDTQYF
V: TRBV28; size: -; D: -; J: TRBJ1-4; DNA: TGTGCCAGCACCTTAAGACGGAATAATGAAAAACTGTTTTTT; CDR3: CASTLRRNNEKLFF
V: TRBV29-1; size: few; D: TRBD2; J: TRBJ2-7; DNA: TGCAGCGTTGAAGATAGGACTAGCGGGCCCTACGAGCAGTACTTC; CDR3: CSVEDRTSGPYEQYF
V: TRBV7-9; size: -; D: -; J: TRBJ2-1; DNA: TGTGCCAGCAGCCCCCGCGAAGGGGGAGCCTACAATGAGCAGTTCTTC; CDR3: CASSPREGGAYNEQFF
V: TRBV20-1; size: -; D: -; J: TRBJ1-1; DNA: TGCAGTGCTAGAGACACCTTTAACACTGAAGCTTTCTTT; CDR3: CSARDTFNTEAFF
V: TRBV7-9; size: few; D: -; J: TRBJ2-5; DNA: TGTGCCAGCAGCTTAAGTAGCGTGGGAGAGACCCAGTACTTC; CDR3: CASSLSSVGETQYF
V: TRBV27; size: many; D: -; J: TRBJ2-7; DNA: TGTGCCAGCAGCTTAGGTCCCGAGCAGTACTTC; CDR3: CASSLGPEQYF
V: TRBV9; size: few; D: -; J: TRBJ2-7; DNA: TGTGCCAGCAGCGTAGCTTTCGGGGGTACTTACGAGCAGTACTTC; CDR3: CASSVAFGGTYEQYF
V: TRBV9; size: -; D: TRBD1; J: TRBJ2-6; DNA: TGTGCCAGCAGCAGGACAGGGCTTTCCTCTGGGGCCAACGTCCTGACTTTC; CDR3: CASSRTGLSSGANVLTF
V: TRBV15; size: -; D: -; J: TRBJ2-7; DNA: TGTGCCACCAGCAGAGGAGCTTACGAGCAGTACTTC; CDR3: CATSRGAYEQYF
V: TRBV30; size: -; D: -; J: TRBJ2-3; DNA: TGTGCCTGGGACTTGACAGGCACAGATACGCAGTATTTT; CDR3: CAWDLTGTDTQYF
V: TRBV11-2; size: -; D: -; J: TRBJ2-5; DNA: TGTGCCAGCAGCTCCTTACAGGGCCAGGAGACCCAGTACTTC; CDR3: CASSSLQGQETQYF
V: TRBV7-2; size: few; D: -; J: TRBJ2-5; DNA: TGTGCCAGCAGCAGAGGCCCACTCTCGAGCGGGGAGACCCAGTACTTC; CDR3: CASSRGPLSSGETQYF
V: TRBV28; size: -; D: -; J: TRBJ2-1; DNA: TGTGCCAGCAGTAGAGGGTTCTCCTACAATGAGCAGTTCTTC; CDR3: CASSRGFSYNEQFF
V: TRBV10-3; size: -; D: -; J: TRBJ2-4; DNA: TGTGCCATCATGGGGGGCCTAGCCAAAAACATTCAGTACTTC; CDR3: CAIMGGLAKNIQYF
V: TRBV2; size: -; D: TRBD2; J: TRBJ2-4; DNA: TGTGCCAGCAGTGAAGTGGCGGGAGCTAGGAAAAACATTCAGTACTTC; CDR3: CASSEVAGARKNIQYF
V: TRBV20-1; size: -; D: -; J: TRBJ2-1; DNA: TGCAGTGCTAGATCGGGACTTCTGAGCTCCTACAATGAGCAGTTCTTC; CDR3: CSARSGLLSSYNEQFF
V: TRBV2; size: once; D: -; J: TRBJ2-1; DNA: TGTGCCAGCAATCCCTATTCCTACAATGAGCAGTTCTTC; CDR3: CASNPYSYNEQFF
V: TRBV6-1; size: once; D: TRBD2; J: TRBJ2-4; DNA: TGTGCCAGCAGCCGAGGGGCTAGCGGGGGACTACAGAACATTCAGTACTTC; CDR3: CASSRGASGGLQNIQYF
V: TRBV28; size: few; D: -; J: TRBJ2-7; DNA: TGTGCCAGCAGTTCCGGGACCCAGGACTACGAGCAGTACTTC; CDR3: CASSSGTQDYEQYF
V: TRBV5-1; size: -; D: -; J: TRBJ2-4; DNA: TGCGCCAGCAGCTTGAACACGGGGAAAAACATTCAGTACTTC; CDR3: CASSLNTGKNIQYF